The rows below give T cell receptor beta chains drawn from one sample of a study of blood T cells in healthy people across ages. TCRdb analysed the 5' RACE reads with MiXCR anew, one entry per CDR3 protein. The data contain some 1.8 million distinct CDR3 sequences, about two fifths of them singletons. The specimen sequenced was blood. The receptors shown here come from a human donor in good health. Both conserved end residues are part of each CDR3. D genes are given only for firm matches. Clone size is not always given. Where it is, it says once, few, many or a class for expanded clones.

.	TRBV10-2	TRBJ1-5	.	CASTEGQSNQPQHF	TGCGCCAGCACTGAGGGGCAGTCAAATCAGCCCCAGCATTTT
few	TRBV29-1	TRBJ2-5	.	CSVGGGEGTQYF	TGCAGCGTTGGAGGCGGAGAAGGGACCCAGTACTTC
few	TRBV29-1	TRBJ2-5	.	CSVEEGFSRETQYF	TGCAGCGTTGAAGAGGGATTTAGTCGAGAGACCCAGTACTTC
.	TRBV7-8	TRBJ2-2	TRBD1	CASSPWTGGNTGELFF	TGTGCCAGCAGCCCCTGGACAGGAGGGAACACCGGGGAGCTGTTTTTT
.	TRBV20-1	TRBJ2-7	TRBD2	CSGSRGISSYNEQYF	TGCAGTGGATCGCGGGGGATTAGCTCCTACAATGAGCAGTACTTC
few	TRBV24-1	TRBJ1-4	TRBD1	CATSDPTGGHEKLFF	TGTGCCACCAGTGATCCCACAGGGGGACATGAAAAACTGTTTTTT
few	TRBV29-1	TRBJ2-5	TRBD1	CSAISGGRETQYF	TGCAGCGCTATTTCAGGGGGTCGGGAGACCCAGTACTTC
few	TRBV25-1	TRBJ1-2	.	CASSEYGVGGYTF	TGTGCCAGCAGTGAATACGGGGTTGGGGGCTACACCTTC
few	TRBV28	TRBJ2-7	.	CASSFGEGIHRDYEQYF	TGTGCCAGCAGTTTCGGGGAGGGGATACACAGGGACTACGAGCAGTACTTC
.	TRBV6-5	TRBJ1-1	.	CASSYGANMNTEAFF	TGTGCCAGCAGTTACGGGGCCAACATGAACACTGAAGCTTTCTTT
few	TRBV7-8	TRBJ1-4	.	CASSPGDRSGGEKLFF	TGTGCCAGCAGCCCAGGCGACAGGAGCGGGGGTGAAAAACTGTTTTTT
many	TRBV12-3/TRBV12-4	TRBJ2-5	TRBD1	CASSQQGAARWETQYF	TGTGCCAGCAGCCAACAGGGGGCGGCGCGTTGGGAGACCCAGTACTTC
.	TRBV6-1	TRBJ1-2	.	CASSEGGLFDGYTF	TGTGCCAGCAGTGAAGGGGGACTTTTCGATGGCTACACCTTC
.	TRBV20-1	TRBJ2-3	.	CSAMDYSDTQYF	TGCAGTGCCATGGACTATTCAGATACGCAGTATTTT